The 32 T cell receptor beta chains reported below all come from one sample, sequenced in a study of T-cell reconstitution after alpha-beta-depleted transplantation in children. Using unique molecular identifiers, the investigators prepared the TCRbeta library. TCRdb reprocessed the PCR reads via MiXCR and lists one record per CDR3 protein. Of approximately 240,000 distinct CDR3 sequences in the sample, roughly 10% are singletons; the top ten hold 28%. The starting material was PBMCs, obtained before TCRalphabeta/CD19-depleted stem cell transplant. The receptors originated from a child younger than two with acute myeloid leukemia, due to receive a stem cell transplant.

The DNA for the CDR3 is TGTGCCAGCAGCGTAGCCGGGGCTTGGGGTGGTGAGCAGTTCTTC. It is translated as CASSVAGAWGGEQFF. The chain combines TRBV9 with TRBJ2-1, with D perhaps TRBD1 or TRBD2 (5 bases each). This CDR3 has 15 amino acids. Germline CDR1 and CDR2: SGDLS and YYNGEE. V dropped 0 bases and J dropped 9 bases, with 16 bases sitting between them.

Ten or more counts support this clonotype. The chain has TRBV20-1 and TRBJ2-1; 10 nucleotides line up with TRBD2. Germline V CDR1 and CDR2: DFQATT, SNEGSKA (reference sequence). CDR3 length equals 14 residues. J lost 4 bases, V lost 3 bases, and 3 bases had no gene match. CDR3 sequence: CSASRTSGYNEQFF. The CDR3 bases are TGCAGTGCTAGCCGGACTAGCGGATACAATGAGCAGTTCTTC.

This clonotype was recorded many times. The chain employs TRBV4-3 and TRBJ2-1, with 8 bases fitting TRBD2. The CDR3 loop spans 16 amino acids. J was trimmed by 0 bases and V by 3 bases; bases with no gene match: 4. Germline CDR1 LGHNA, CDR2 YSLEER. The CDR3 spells CASSHTGGTSYNEQFF. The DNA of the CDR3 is TGCGCCAGCAGCCACACGGGAGGGACCTCCTACAATGAGCAGTTCTTC.

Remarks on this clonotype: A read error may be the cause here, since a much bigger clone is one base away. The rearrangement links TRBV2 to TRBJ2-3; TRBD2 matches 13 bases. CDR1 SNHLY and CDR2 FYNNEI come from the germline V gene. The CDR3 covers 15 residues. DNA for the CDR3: TGTGCCAGCGGTGAACTAGCGGGAGGGCCAGATACGCAGTATTTT. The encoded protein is CASGELAGGPDTQYF.

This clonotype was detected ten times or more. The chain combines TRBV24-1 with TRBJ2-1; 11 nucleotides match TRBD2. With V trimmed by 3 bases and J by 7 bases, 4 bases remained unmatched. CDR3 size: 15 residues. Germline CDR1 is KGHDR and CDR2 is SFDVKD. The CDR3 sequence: CATSDPGLAENEQFF. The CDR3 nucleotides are TGTGCCACCAGTGATCCGGGACTAGCGGAGAATGAGCAGTTCTTC.

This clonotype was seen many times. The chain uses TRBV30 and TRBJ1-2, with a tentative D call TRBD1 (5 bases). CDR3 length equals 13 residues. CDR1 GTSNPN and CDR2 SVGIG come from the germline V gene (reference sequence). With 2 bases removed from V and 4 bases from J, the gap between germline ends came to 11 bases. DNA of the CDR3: TGTGCCTGGAGTTCCCAGGGACCCTATGGCTACACCTTC. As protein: CAWSSQGPYGYTF.

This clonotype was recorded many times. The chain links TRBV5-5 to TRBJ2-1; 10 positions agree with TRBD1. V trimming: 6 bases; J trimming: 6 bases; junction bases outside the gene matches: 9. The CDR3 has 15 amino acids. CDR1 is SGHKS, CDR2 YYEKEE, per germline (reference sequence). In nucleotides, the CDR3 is TGTGCCAGCATAAAAGGGGGACAGGGGTTCAATGAGCAGTTCTTC. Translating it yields CASIKGGQGFNEQFF.

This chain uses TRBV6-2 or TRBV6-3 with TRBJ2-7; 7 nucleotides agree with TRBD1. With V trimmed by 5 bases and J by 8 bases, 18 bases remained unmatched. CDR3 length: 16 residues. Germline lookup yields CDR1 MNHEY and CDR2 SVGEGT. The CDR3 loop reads CASSHIRGTLIGKQYF. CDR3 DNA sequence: TGTGCCAGCAGTCATATCAGGGGGACACTCATCGGCAAGCAGTACTTC.

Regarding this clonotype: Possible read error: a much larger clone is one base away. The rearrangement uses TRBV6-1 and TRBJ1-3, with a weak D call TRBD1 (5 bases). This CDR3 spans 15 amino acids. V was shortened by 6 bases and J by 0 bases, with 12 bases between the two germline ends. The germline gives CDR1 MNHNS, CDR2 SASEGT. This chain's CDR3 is CASRARDGSGNTIYF. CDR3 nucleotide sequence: TGTGCCAGCAGGGCCCGGGACGGCTCTGGAAACACCATATATTTT.

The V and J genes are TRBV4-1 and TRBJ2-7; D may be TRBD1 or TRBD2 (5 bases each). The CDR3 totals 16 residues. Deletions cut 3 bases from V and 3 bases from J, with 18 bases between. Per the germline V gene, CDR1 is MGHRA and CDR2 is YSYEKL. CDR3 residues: CASSHASGTGLYEQYF. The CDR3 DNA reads TGCGCCAGCAGCCACGCCTCCGGGACGGGTCTCTACGAGCAGTACTTC.

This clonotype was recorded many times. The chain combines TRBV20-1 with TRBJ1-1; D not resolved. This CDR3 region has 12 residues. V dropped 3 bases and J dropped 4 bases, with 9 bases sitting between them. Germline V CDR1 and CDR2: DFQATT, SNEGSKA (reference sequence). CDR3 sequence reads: CSARPQTTEAFF. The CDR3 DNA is TGCAGTGCTAGGCCCCAGACCACTGAAGCTTTCTTT.

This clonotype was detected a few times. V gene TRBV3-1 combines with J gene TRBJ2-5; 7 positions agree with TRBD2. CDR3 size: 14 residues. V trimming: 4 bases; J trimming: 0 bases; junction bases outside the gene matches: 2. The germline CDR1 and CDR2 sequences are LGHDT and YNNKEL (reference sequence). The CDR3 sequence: CASSRRGDQETQYF. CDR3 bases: TGTGCCAGCAGCCGCCGGGGGGACCAAGAGACCCAGTACTTC.

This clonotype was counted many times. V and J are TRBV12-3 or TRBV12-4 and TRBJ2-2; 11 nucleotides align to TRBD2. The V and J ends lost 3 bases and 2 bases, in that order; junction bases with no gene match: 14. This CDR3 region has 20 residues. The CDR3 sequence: CASSFRLLAGGRVNTGELFF. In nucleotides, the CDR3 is TGTGCCAGCAGTTTTCGGCTGCTAGCGGGAGGACGGGTTAACACCGGGGAGCTGTTTTTT.

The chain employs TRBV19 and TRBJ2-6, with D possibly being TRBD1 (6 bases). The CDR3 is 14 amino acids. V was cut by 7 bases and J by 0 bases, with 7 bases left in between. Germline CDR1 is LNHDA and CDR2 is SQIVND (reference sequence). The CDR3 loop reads CASKDSSGANVLTF. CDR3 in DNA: TGTGCCAGTAAGGACAGCTCTGGGGCCAACGTCCTGACTTTC.

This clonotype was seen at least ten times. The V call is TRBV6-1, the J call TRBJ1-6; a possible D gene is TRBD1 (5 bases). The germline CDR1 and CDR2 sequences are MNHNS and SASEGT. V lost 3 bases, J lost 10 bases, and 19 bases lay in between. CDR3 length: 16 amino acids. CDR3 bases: TGTGCCAGCAGTGACCTGTGGGACCCAAAAGGGTCACCCCTCCACTTT. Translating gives CASSDLWDPKGSPLHF.

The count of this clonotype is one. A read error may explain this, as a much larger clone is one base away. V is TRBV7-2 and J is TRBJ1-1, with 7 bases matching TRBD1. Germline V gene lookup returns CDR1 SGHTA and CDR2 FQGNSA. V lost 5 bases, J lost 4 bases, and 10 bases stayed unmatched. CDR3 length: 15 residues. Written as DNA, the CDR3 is TGTGCCAGCAGCCCCCAATTCACAGGGGTCACTGAAGCTTTCTTT. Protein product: CASSPQFTGVTEAFF. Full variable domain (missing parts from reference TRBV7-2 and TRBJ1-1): GAGVSQSPSNKVTEKGKDVELRCDPISGHTALYWYRQSLGQGLEFLIYFQGNSAPDKSGLPSDRFSAERTGGSVSTLTIQRTQQEDSAVYLCASSPQFTGVTEAFFGQGTRLTVV.

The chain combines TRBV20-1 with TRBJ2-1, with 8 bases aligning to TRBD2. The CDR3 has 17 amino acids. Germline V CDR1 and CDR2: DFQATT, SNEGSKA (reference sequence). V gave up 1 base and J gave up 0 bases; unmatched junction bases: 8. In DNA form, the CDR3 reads TGCAGTGCTAGAGGGGGGGTAGCGGGGCCCTCCTACAATGAGCAGTTCTTC. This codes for CSARGGVAGPSYNEQFF.

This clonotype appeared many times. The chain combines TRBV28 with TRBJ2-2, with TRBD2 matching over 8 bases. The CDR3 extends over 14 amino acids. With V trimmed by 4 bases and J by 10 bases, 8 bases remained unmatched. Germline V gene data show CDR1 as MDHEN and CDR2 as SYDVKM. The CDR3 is CASSSPGGRKELFF. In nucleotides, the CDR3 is TGTGCCAGCAGTTCCCCTGGCGGGAGGAAGGAGCTGTTTTTT.

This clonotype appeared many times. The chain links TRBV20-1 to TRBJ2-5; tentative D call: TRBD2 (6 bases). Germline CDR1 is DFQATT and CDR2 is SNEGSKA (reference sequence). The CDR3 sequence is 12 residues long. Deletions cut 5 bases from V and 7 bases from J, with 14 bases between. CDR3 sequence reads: CSASDYLGTQYF. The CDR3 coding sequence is TGCAGTGCTTCGGACTATCTCGGGACCCAGTACTTC.

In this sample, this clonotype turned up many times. The CDR3 loop is CASSTPQGREQYF. The CDR3 bases are TGTGCCAGTAGTACCCCACAGGGCCGGGAGCAGTACTTC. This rearrangement joins TRBV19 to TRBJ2-7; D is possibly TRBD1 (6 bases). CDR3 length: 13 residues. V lost 4 bases, J lost 7 bases, and 14 bases lay in between. The V gene's germline CDR1 is LNHDA and CDR2 SQIVND (reference sequence).

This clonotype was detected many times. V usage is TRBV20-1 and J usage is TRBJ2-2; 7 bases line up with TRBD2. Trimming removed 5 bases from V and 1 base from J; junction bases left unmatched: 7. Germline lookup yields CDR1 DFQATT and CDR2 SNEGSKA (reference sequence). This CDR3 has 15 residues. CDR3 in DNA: TGCAGTGCTGGGCCGGGAGGCATGAACACCGGGGAGCTGTTTTTT. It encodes CSAGPGGMNTGELFF.

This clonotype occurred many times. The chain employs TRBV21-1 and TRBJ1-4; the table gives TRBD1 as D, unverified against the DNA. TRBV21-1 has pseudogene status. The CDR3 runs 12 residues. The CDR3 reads CASRTGREKLFF. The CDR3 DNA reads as TGTGCCAGCAGGACAGGTCGAGAAAAACTGTTTTTT.

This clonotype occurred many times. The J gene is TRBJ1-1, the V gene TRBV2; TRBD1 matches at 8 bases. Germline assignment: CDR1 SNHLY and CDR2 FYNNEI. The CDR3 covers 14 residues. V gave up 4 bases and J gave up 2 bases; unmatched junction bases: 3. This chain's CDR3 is CASSGTGRNTEAFF. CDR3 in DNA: TGTGCCAGCAGTGGGACAGGGCGTAACACTGAAGCTTTCTTT.

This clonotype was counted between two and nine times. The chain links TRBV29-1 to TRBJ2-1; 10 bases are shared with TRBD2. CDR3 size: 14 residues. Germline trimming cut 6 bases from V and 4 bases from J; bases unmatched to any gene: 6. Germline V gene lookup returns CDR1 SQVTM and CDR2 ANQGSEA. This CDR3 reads CSVAGTSVYNEQFF. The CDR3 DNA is TGCAGCGTCGCCGGGACTAGCGTTTACAATGAGCAGTTCTTC.

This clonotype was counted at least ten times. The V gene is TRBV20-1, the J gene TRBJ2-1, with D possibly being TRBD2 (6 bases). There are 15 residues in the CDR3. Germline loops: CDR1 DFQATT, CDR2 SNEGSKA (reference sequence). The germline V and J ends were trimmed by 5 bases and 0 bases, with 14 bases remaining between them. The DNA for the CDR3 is TGCAGTGCTTCAGAGGAGGGGACCTCCTACAATGAGCAGTTCTTC. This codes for CSASEEGTSYNEQFF.

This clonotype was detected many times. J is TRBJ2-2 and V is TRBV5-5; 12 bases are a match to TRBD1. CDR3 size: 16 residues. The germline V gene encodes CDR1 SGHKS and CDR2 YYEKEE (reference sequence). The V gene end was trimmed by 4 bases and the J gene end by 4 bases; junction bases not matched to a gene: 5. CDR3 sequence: CASSQGQGAGTGELFF. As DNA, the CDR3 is TGTGCCAGCAGCCAGGGACAGGGGGCGGGCACCGGGGAGCTGTTTTTT.

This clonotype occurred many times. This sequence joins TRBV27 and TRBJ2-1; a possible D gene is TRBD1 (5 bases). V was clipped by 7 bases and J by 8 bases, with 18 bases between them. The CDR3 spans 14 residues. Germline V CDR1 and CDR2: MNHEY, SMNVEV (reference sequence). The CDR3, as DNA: TGTGCCAGCACCCAGGGATCGAGTCTCCATGAGCAGTTCTTC. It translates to CASTQGSSLHEQFF.

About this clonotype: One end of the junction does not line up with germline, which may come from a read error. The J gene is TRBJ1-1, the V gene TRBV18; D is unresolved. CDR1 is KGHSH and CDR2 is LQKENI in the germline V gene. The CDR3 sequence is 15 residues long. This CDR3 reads CASSPGVGVNTETFF. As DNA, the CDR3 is TGTGCCAGCTCACCAGGGGTTGGGGTGAACACTGAAACTTTCTTT.

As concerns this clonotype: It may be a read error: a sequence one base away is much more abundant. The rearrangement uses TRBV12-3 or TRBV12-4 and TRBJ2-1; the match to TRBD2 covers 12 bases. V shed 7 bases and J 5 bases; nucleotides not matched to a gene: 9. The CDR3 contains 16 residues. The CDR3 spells CASTFGTSGPNNEQFF. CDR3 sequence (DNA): TGTGCCAGCACTTTTGGGACTAGCGGGCCAAACAATGAGCAGTTCTTC.

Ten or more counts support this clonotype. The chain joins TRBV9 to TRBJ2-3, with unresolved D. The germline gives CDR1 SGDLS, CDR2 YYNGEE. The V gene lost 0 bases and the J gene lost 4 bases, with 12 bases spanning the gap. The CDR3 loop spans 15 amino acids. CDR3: CASSVDSYRSDTQYF. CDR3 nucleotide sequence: TGTGCCAGCAGCGTAGACAGCTATAGGTCAGATACGCAGTATTTT. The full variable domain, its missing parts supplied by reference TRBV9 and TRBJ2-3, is DSGVTQTPKHLITATGQRVTLRCSPRSGDLSVYWYQQSLDQGLQFLIQYYNGEERAKGNILERFSAQQFPDLHSELNLSSLELGDSALYFCASSVDSYRSDTQYFGPGTRLTVL.

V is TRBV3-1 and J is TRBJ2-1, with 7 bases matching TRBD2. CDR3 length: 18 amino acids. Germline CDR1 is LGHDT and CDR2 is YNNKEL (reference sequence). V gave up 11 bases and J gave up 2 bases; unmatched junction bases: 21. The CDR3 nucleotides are TGTGCCTTCAGTTTACTAGCGAGGATAGGCTCCCCCTACAATGAGCAGTTCTTC. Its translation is CAFSLLARIGSPYNEQFF.

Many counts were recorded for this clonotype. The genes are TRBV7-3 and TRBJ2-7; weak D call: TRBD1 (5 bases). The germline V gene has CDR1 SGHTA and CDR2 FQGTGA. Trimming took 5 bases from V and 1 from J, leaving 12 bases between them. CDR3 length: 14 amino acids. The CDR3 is CASSLGHHSYEQYF. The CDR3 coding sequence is TGTGCCAGCAGCCTAGGACACCATTCCTACGAGCAGTACTTC.